A selection of T cell receptor beta chains follows, all from one sample in a study of molecular identifiers for immune sequencing clone quantification. One entry per CDR3 protein results from TCRdb running MiXCR on the PCR reads. The profile covers tens of thousands of distinct CDR3 sequences, with roughly a quarter appearing a single time and about 1.9% taken by the ten largest. The material sequenced was naive CD8+ T cells from blood, with Jurkat cell RNA spiked in. The receptor source for this set is a human donor in good health. Some libraries in this study had Jurkat cell RNA spiked in. Each CDR3 is given without its conserved first and last residue. The order of the fields is V gene, J gene, clone size, CDR3 protein. Size is stated for part of the rows, as once, few or many counts, or as a class when the clone is expanded.

>TRBV13|TRBJ1-3|many
ASSSGREIGNTIY
>TRBV12-3/TRBV12-4|TRBJ1-1|many
ASRLRAPGAF
>TRBV7-6|TRBJ2-3|many
ASSLGPTTDTQY
>TRBV19|TRBJ2-1|many
ASSIGTSGYNEQF
>TRBV19|TRBJ2-1|NA
ASDNSGGAFEQF
>TRBV9|TRBJ1-1|NA
ASSPGAGEAF
>TRBV4-2|TRBJ2-2|many
ASSPGTGGQQTNTGELF
>TRBV19|TRBJ2-5|many
ASSIDGLDGTPSAAQY
>TRBV20-1|TRBJ2-4|once
SVRGLTIAKNIQY
>TRBV27|TRBJ2-7|few
ASSSGGLAALYEQY
>TRBV29-1|TRBJ1-1|many
SVVGGLTEAF
>TRBV14|TRBJ2-1|many
ASSPHWTSGGARSYNEQF
>TRBV4-3|TRBJ2-1|many
ASSQGSGAYNEQF
>TRBV28|TRBJ2-3|many
ASRRTSGADTQY
>TRBV30|TRBJ2-2|many
ASDSVTGELF
>TRBV19|TRBJ2-6|many
ASSGPNRFSGANVLT
>TRBV6-6|TRBJ1-5|many
ASNELLDGDQPQH
>TRBV7-9|TRBJ1-5|many
ASSLEGFNQPQH
>TRBV29-1|TRBJ2-7|few
SVEDRLPGQGEQY
>TRBV20-1|TRBJ1-1|many
SARGRGTAIYMNTEAF
>TRBV7-2|TRBJ2-7|many
ASSPRDGRAYEQY
>TRBV7-9|TRBJ2-3|NA
ASSLKGAGGTDTQY
>TRBV20-1|TRBJ2-3|many
SARDLRINTDTQY
>TRBV6-2/TRBV6-3|TRBJ2-2|many
ASTPRQGLPSGELF
>TRBV14|TRBJ1-2|NA
ASSQTPWTPSSRVNYGYT
>TRBV6-2/TRBV6-3|TRBJ2-7|many
ASSFGGNYEQY
>TRBV19|TRBJ1-1|many
ASSEDRNTPEAF
>TRBV11-2|TRBJ2-1|NA
ASSLGPWAYSGESSYNEQF
>TRBV4-3|TRBJ2-3|many
ASSQEVWGDPTDTQY